A single sample gave rise to the 13 T cell receptor beta chains below, sequenced in a study of OX40 agonist ivuxolimab in advanced cancers. Clones were sequenced by immunoSEQ multiplex PCR, and TCRdb holds only the in-frame ones, with some missing. Of roughly 67,000 clones in the sample, roughly 80% were seen once. Sample: CD4+ or CD8+ T cells sorted from blood, taken in a trial of the OX40 agonist ivuxolimab. Every receptor here comes from an adult with an advanced solid tumor such as melanoma, head and neck, liver or kidney cancer.

V gene TRBV6-4 combines with J gene TRBJ2-1; 12 bases line up with TRBD2. The CDR3 has 20 amino acids. The ends lost 7 bases at V and 0 bases at J; junction bases unmatched: 16. Germline lookup yields CDR1 MRHNA and CDR2 SNTAGT. Written as DNA, the CDR3 is TGTGCCAGCACCCTACCCGGGACTAGCGGGTTTTTTAGCTCCTACAATGAGCAGTTCTTC. It yields the protein CASTLPGTSGFFSSYNEQFF.

This chain connects TRBV7-2 to TRBJ2-5; no clear D. Trimming cost V 5 bases and J 1 base, with 11 bases left between them. This CDR3 is 14 amino acids long. Looked up from germline, CDR1 is SGHTA and CDR2 is FQGNSA. In nucleotides, the CDR3 is TGTGCCAGCAGCCAGTCGGGTTCCCAAGAGACCCAGTACTTC. As protein: CASSQSGSQETQYF. The full variable domain, with the rest looked up from reference TRBV7-2 and TRBJ2-5, is GAGVSQSPSNKVTEKGKDVELRCDPISGHTALYWYRQSLGQGLEFLIYFQGNSAPDKSGLPSDRFSAERTGGSVSTLTIQRTQQEDSAVYLCASSQSGSQETQYFGPGTRLLVL.

CDR3 amino acids: CASSLSRGEETQYF. In DNA, the CDR3 is TGTGCCAGCAGCCTTTCGCGGGGGGAAGAGACCCAGTACTTC. V and J are TRBV7-2 and TRBJ2-5; TRBD2 agrees at 8 bases. Unmatched junction bases numbered 5, after V lost 5 bases and J lost 3 bases. The CDR3 length is 14 residues. Per germline, CDR1 SGHTA and CDR2 FQGNSA.

This clone was picked up a small number of times. This sequence joins TRBV18 and TRBJ2-1; D gene uncertain. Trimming pared 0 bases from V and 9 bases from J, leaving 12 bases between. From germline, CDR1 is KGHSH and CDR2 LQKENI. CDR3 size: 14 residues. This CDR3 reads CASSPPTGLGEQFF. Written as DNA, the CDR3 is TGTGCCAGCTCACCACCGACCGGGCTTGGTGAGCAGTTCTTC.

This clone was counted a single time. The chain is built from TRBV9 and TRBJ2-2; 11 bases map to TRBD1. V trimming: 4 bases; J trimming: 2 bases; junction bases outside the gene matches: 4. CDR1 and CDR2 (germline): SGDLS, YYNGEE. CDR3 size: 16 residues. CDR3 DNA: TGTGCCAGCAGCTACCGGACAGGGGGCAACACCGGGGAGCTGTTTTTT. This sequence encodes CASSYRTGGNTGELFF.

The genes are TRBV4-1 and TRBJ1-2; the D is unclear. Germline CDR1 reads MGHRA; CDR2 reads YSYEKL. V was shortened by 3 bases and J by 8 bases, with 16 bases between the two germline ends. CDR3 length: 14 residues. CDR3 protein: CASSHPGPGVGYTF. In DNA form, the CDR3 reads TGCGCCAGCAGCCACCCTGGACCGGGTGTCGGCTACACCTTC.

V and J are TRBV28 and TRBJ1-1, with D unresolved. The CDR3 loop spans 12 amino acids. Trimming removed 4 bases at V and 11 bases at J, with 14 bases between. Germline CDR1 MDHEN, CDR2 SYDVKM. The CDR3 DNA sequence: TGTGCCAGCAGTTCCCGAAGTATGCCGGCTTTCTTT. Translation: CASSSRSMPAFF.

The V and J genes are TRBV30 and TRBJ1-4; D uncertain. Germline V gene data show CDR1 as GTSNPN and CDR2 as SVGIG (reference sequence). Between the trimmed V and J ends, which lost 6 bases and 5 bases, there was a span of 13 bases. CDR3 length: 13 amino acids. For the CDR3, the DNA is TGTGCCTGCGGGGAATCGGGGAATGAAAAACTGTTTTTT. Its protein product is CACGESGNEKLFF. The full variable domain, its missing parts supplied by reference TRBV30 and TRBJ1-4, is SQTIHQWPATLVQPVGSPLSLECTVEGTSNPNLYWYRQAAGRGLQLLFYSVGIGQISSEVPQNLSASRPQDRQFILSSKKLLLSDSGFYLCACGESGNEKLFFGSGTQLSVL.

CDR3 in DNA: TGTGCCTGGAGCGCTCCGGGCGGGGCGGGGGTCACTGAAGCTTTCTTT. Its translation is CAWSAPGGAGVTEAFF. This sequence joins TRBV30 and TRBJ1-1; a weak D match, TRBD1 (5 bases). Trimming removed 3 bases from V and 4 bases from J, with 21 bases in between. There are 16 residues in the CDR3. CDR1 is GTSNPN, CDR2 SVGIG, per germline (reference sequence).

This chain connects TRBV28 to TRBJ2-7, with D perhaps TRBD1 (5 bases). Trimming took 8 bases from V and 3 from J, leaving 17 bases between them. The CDR3 is 14 residues long. Germline CDR1 reads MDHEN; CDR2 reads SYDVKM. The CDR3 loop reads CASAPQGGVYEQYF. The CDR3 nucleotides are TGTGCCAGCGCCCCCCAGGGTGGGGTCTACGAGCAGTACTTC.

The chain employs TRBV27 and TRBJ1-1; the D gene is possibly TRBD1 (5 bases). V lost 11 bases, J lost 7 bases, and 20 bases lay in between. The CDR3 is made up of 13 amino acids. CDR1 MNHEY and CDR2 SMNVEV come from the germline V gene (reference sequence). The CDR3 region has the DNA TGTGCCCGCGCCGGGGGGGGGACGGATGAAGCTTTCTTT. Protein product: CARAGGGTDEAFF.

This clone has only a few counts. CDR3 coding DNA: TGTGCCAGCAGCTTAGTCTCAGGGAACACCGGGGAGCTGTTTTTT. It translates to CASSLVSGNTGELFF. V gene TRBV11-3 combines with J gene TRBJ2-2; no definite D call. V was trimmed by 1 base and J by 1 base, leaving 7 bases between them. From germline, CDR1 is SGHNT and CDR2 YENEEA. This CDR3 comprises 15 residues.

The gene calls are TRBV28 and TRBJ2-1, with TRBD2 identical over 9 bases. The V gene end was trimmed by 4 bases and the J gene end by 2 bases; junction bases not matched to a gene: 6. Germline CDR1 reads MDHEN; CDR2 reads SYDVKM. CDR3 length equals 16 residues. This CDR3 is CASSWVAGATYNEQFF. The CDR3 DNA is TGTGCCAGCAGTTGGGTAGCGGGAGCAACCTACAATGAGCAGTTCTTC.